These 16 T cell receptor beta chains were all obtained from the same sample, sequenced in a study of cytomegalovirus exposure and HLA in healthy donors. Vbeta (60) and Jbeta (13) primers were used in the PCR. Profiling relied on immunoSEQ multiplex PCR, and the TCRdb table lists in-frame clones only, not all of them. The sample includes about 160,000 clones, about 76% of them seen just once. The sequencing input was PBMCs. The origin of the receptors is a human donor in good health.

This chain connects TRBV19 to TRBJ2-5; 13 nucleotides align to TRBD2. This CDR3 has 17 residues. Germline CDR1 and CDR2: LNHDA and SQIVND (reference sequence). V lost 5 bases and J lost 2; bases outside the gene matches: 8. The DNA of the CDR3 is TGTGCCAGTAGTGTTAAACGGGGACTAGCGGGACAAGAGACCCAGTACTTC. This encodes CASSVKRGLAGQETQYF.

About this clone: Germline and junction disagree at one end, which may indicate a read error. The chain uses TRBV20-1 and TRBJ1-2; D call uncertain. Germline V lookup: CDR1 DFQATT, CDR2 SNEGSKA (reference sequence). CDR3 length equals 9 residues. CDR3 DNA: TGCAGTGCTATGGGCTCGCCGATCTTC. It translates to CSAMGSPIF.

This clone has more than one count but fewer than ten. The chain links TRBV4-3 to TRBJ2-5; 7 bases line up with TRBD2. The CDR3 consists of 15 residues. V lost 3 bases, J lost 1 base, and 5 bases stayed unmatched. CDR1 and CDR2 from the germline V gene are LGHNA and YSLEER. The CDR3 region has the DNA TGCGCCAGCAGCCAGGGAGGGCTCGCCCAAGAGACCCAGTACTTC. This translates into CASSQGGLAQETQYF.

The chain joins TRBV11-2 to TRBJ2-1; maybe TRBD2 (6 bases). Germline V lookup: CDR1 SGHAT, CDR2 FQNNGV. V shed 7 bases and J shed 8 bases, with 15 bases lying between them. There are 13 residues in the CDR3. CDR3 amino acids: CASNFWGVDEQFF. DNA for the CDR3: TGTGCCAGCAATTTCTGGGGGGTCGATGAGCAGTTCTTC.

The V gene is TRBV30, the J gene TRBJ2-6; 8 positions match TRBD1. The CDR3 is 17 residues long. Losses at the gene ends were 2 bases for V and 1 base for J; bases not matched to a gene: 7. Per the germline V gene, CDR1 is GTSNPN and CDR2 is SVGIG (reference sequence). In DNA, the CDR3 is TGTGCCTGGAGTACCGGGACAGGCTTTTCTGGGGCCAACGTCCTGACTTTC. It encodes CAWSTGTGFSGANVLTF.

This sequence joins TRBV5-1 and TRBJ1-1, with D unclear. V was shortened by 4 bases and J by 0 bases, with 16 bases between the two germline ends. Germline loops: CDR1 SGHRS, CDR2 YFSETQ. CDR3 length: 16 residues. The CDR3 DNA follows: TGCGCCAGCAGCCCATTCAGCAGCGGTATGAACACTGAAGCTTTCTTT. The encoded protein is CASSPFSSGMNTEAFF.

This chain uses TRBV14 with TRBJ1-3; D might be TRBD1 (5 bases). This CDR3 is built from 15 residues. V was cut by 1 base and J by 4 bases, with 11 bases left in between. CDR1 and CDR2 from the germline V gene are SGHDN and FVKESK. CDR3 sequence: CASSQVSRAGNTIYF. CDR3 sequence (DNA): TGTGCCAGCAGCCAAGTGTCCAGGGCAGGAAACACCATATATTTT.

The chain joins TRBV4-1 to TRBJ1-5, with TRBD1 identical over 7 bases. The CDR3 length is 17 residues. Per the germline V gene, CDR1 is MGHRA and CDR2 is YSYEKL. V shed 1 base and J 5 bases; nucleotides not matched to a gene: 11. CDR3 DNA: TGCGCCAGCAGCCAAGTGGGACTCAGGGGGAAACATCAGCCCCAGCATTTT. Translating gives CASSQVGLRGKHQPQHF.

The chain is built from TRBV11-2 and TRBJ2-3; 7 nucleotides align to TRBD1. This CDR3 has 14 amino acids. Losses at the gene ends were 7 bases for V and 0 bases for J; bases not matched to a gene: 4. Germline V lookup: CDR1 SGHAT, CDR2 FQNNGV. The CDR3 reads CASTPGGSTDTQYF. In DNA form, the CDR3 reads TGTGCCAGCACCCCAGGGGGTAGCACAGATACGCAGTATTTT.

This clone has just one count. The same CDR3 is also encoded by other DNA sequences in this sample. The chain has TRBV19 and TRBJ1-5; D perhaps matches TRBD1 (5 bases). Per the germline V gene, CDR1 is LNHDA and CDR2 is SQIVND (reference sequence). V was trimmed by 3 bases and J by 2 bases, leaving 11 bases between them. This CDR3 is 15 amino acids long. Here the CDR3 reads CASSIGGGGNQPQHF. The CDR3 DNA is TGTGCCAGTAGTATCGGCGGGGGAGGCAATCAGCCCCAGCATTTT.

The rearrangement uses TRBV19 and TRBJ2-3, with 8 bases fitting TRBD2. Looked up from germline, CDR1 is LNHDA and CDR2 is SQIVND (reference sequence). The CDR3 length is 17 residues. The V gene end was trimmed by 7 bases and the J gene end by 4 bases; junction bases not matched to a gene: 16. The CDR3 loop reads CASTVLDGGAPSDTQYF. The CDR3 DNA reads TGTGCCAGTACGGTTCTAGACGGGGGGGCCCCCTCAGATACGCAGTATTTT. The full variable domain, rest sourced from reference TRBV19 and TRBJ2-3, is DGGITQSPKYLFRKEGQNVTLSCEQNLNHDAMYWYRQDPGQGLRLIYYSQIVNDFQKGDIAEGYSVSREKKESFPLTVTSAQKNPTAFYLCASTVLDGGAPSDTQYFGPGTRLTVL.

The chain's CDR3 is CASRDDRGYGYTF. In nucleotides, the CDR3 is TGTGCCAGCAGGGATGACAGGGGCTATGGCTACACCTTC. V is TRBV2 and J is TRBJ1-2; 8 positions match TRBD1. The V gene end was trimmed by 6 bases and the J gene end by 4 bases; junction bases not matched to a gene: 4. The germline gives CDR1 SNHLY, CDR2 FYNNEI. CDR3 length: 13 amino acids.

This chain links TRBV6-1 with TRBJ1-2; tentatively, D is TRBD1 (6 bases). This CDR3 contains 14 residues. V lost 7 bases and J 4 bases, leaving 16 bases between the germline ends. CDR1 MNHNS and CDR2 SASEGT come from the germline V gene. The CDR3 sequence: CASTEGGGGYGYTF. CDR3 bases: TGTGCCAGCACCGAAGGGGGGGGCGGCTATGGCTACACCTTC.

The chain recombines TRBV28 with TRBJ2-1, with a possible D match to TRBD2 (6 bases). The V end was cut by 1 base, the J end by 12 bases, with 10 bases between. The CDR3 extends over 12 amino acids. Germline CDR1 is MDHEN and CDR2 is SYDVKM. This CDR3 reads CASSLYLGGQFF. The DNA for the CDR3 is TGTGCCAGCAGTTTATACTTGGGGGGGCAGTTCTTC.

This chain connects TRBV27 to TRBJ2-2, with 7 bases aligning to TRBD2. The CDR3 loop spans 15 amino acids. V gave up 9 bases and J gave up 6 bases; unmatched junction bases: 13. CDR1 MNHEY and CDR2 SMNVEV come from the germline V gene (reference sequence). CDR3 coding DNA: TGTGCCAGTCCGAAGCGGGACGGTCTAGCCGGGGAGCTGTTTTTT. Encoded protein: CASPKRDGLAGELFF.

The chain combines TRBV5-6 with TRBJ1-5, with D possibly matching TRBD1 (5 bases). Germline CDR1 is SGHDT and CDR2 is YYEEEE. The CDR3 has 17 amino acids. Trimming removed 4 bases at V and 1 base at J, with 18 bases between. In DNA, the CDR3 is TGTGCCAGCAGCACTACCCTAAGGGGTGAGAGCAATCAGCCCCAGCATTTT. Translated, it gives CASSTTLRGESNQPQHF.